The source of this TCR beta chain is a study of blood T cell repertoires in COVID-19. Study background: The United States, Italy and Spain provided the acute and convalescent COVID-19 samples. Sources were T cells, B-cell-depleted T cells, or PBMCs; the material itself was cDNA or gDNA.

Methods used by the authors: For nucleated cells, counts were estimated from reference gene primer amplification. Data came from immunoSEQ multiplex PCR; TCRdb stores just in-frame clones and leaves some out. V and J calls and clone size are given by that table; D and trimming were obtained from the DNA. The data show about 110,000 clones, roughly 84% seen once. Between the trimmed V and J ends, which lost 4 bases and 0 bases, there was a span of 3 bases. CDR1 and CDR2 (germline): LGHDT, YNNKEL (reference sequence). The length of the CDR3 is 12 residues. The source material was peripheral blood. The V and J genes are TRBV3-1 (or the pseudogene TRBV3-2) and TRBJ2-5; D uncertain. This clonotype was obtained from a woman in her sixties or seventies who had recovered from COVID-19. The CDR3, as DNA: TGTGCCAGCAGCCCCTACCAAGAGACCCAGTACTTC. Encoded protein: CASSPYQETQYF.